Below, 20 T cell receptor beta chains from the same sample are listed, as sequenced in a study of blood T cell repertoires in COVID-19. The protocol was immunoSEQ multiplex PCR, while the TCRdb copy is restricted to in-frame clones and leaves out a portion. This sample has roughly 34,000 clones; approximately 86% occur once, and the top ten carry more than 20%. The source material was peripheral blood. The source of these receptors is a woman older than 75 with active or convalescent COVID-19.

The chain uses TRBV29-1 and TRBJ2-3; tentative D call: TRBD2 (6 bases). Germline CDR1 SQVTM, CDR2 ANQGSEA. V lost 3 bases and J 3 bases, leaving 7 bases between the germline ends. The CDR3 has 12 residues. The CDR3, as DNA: TGCAGCGTTGAGGGGGGAACAGATACGCAGTATTTT. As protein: CSVEGGTDTQYF.

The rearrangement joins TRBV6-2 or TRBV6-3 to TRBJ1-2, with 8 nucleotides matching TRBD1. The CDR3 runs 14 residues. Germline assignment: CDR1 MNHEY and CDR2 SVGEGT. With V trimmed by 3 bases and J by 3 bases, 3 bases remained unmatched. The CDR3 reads CASSYNRGYYGYTF. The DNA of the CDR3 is TGTGCCAGCAGTTATAACAGGGGGTACTATGGCTACACCTTC.

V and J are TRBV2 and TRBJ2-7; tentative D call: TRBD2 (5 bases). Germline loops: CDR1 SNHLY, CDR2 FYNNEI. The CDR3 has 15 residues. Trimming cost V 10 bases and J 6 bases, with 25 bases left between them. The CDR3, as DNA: TGTGCCACCAACCTGGCTAGTGGGGTGGGGAGCGAGCAGTACTTC. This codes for CATNLASGVGSEQYF.

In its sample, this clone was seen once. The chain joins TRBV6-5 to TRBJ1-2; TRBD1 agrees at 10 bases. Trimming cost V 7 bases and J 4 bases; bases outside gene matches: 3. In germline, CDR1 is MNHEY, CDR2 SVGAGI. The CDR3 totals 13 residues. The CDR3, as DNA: TGTGCCAGCACTGGACAGGGGGGCTATGGCTACACCTTC. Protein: CASTGQGGYGYTF.

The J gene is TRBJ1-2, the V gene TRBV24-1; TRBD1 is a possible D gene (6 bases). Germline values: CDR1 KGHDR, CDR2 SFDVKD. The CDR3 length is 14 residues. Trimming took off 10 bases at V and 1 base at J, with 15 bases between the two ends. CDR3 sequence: CATGESGDNYGYTF. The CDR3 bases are TGTGCCACAGGCGAATCAGGGGATAACTATGGCTACACCTTC.

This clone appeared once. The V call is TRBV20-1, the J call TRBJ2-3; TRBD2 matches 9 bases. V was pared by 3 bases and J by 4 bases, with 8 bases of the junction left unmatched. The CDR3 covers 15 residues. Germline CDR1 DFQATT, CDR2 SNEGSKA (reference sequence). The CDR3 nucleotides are TGCAGTGCTAGTAGGGGCGGGGGGGCCCCAGATACGCAGTATTTT. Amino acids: CSASRGGGAPDTQYF.

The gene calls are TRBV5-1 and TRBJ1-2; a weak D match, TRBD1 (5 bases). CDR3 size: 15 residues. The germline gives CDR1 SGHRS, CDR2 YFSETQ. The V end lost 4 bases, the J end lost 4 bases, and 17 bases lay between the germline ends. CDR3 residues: CASSLGIQGVYGYTF. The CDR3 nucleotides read TGCGCCAGCAGCCTTGGGATTCAGGGTGTCTATGGCTACACCTTC.

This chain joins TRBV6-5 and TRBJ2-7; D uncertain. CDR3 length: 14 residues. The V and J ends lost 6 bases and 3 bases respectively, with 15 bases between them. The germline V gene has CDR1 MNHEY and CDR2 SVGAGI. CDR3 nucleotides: TGTGCCAGCAGGGCCCATCCACCGATCTACGAGCAGTACTTC. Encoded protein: CASRAHPPIYEQYF.

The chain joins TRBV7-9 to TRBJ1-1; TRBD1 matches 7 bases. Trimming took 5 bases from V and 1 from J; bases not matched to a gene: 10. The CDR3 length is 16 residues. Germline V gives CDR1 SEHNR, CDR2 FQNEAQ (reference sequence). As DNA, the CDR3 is TGTGCCAGCAGCGTACAGGGGACACTAACGAACACTGAAGCTTTCTTT. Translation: CASSVQGTLTNTEAFF.

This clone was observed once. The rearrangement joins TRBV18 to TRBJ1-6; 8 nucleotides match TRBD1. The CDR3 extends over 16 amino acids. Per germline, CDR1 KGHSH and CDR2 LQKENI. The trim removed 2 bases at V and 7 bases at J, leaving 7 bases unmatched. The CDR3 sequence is CASSPFLTGGNSPLHF. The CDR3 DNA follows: TGTGCCAGCTCACCATTCCTTACAGGGGGGAATTCACCCCTCCACTTT. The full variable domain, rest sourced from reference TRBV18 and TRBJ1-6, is NAGVMQNPRHLVRRRGQEARLRCSPMKGHSHVYWYRQLPEEGLKFMVYLQKENIIDESGMPKERFSAEFPKEGPSILRIQQVVRGDSAAYFCASSPFLTGGNSPLHFGNGTRLTVT.

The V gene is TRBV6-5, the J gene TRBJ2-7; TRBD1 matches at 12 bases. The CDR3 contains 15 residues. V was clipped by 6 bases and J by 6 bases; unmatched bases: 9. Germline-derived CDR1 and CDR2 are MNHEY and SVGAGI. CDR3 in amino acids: CASSYRDRGHGEQYF. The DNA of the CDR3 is TGTGCCAGCAGCTACCGGGACAGGGGGCATGGCGAGCAGTACTTC.

DNA for the CDR3: TGCGCCAGCAGCCCCCCGTCAGGGGGCACAGATACGCAGTATTTT. It codes for CASSPPSGGTDTQYF. The chain combines TRBV5-1 with TRBJ2-3; tentatively, D is TRBD1 (6 bases). Germline CDR1 reads SGHRS; CDR2 reads YFSETQ. The V gene lost 4 bases and the J gene lost 1 base, with 13 bases spanning the gap. The length of the CDR3 is 15 residues.

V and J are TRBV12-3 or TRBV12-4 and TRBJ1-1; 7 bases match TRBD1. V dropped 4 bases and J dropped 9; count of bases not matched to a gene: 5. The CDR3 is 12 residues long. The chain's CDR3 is CASSYGQAQAFF. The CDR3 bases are TGTGCCAGCAGTTATGGACAGGCCCAAGCTTTCTTT.

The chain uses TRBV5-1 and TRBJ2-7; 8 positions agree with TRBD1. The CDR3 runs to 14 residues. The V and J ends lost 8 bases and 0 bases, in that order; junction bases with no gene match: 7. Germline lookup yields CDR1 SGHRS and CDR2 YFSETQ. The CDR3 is CARNGTGDSYEQYF. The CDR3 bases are TGCGCCAGAAATGGGACAGGAGACTCCTACGAGCAGTACTTC.

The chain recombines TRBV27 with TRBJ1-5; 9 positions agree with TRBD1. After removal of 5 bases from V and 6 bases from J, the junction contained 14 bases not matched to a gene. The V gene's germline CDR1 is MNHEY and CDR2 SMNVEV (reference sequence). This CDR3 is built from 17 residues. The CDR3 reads CASSPQPGTGYSQPQHF. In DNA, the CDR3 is TGTGCCAGCAGTCCGCAACCCGGGACAGGGTATAGTCAGCCCCAGCATTTT.

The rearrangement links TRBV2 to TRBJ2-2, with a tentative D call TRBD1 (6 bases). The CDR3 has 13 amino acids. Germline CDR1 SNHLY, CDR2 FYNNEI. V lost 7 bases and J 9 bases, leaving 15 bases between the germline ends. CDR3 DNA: TGTGCCAGCAACCTGGACAGCTCTAGGGAGCTGTTTTTT. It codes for CASNLDSSRELFF.

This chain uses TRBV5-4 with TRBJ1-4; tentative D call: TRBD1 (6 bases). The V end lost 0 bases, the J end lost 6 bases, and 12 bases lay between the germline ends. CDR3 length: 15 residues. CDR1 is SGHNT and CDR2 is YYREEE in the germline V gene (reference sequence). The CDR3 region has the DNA TGTGCCAGCAGCTTGGGGGGGCGCCTTGATGAAAAACTGTTTTTT. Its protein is CASSLGGRLDEKLFF.

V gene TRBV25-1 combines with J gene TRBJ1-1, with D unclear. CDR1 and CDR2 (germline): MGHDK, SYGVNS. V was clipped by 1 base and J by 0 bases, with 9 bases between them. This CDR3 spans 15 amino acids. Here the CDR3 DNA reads TGTGCCAGCAGTGAATCGAGGCCCATGAACACTGAAGCTTTCTTT. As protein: CASSESRPMNTEAFF. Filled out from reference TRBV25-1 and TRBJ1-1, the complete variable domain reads EADIYQTPRYLVIGTGKKITLECSQTMGHDKMYWYQQDPGMELHLIHYSYGVNSTEKGDLSSESTVSRIRTEHFPLTLESARPSHTSQYLCASSESRPMNTEAFFGQGTRLTVV.

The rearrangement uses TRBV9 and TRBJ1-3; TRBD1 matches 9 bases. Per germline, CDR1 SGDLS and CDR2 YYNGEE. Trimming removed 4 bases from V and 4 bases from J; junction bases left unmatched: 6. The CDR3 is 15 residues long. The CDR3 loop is CASSLGGQGGNTIYF. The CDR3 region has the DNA TGTGCCAGCAGCCTAGGGGGACAGGGCGGAAACACCATATATTTT.

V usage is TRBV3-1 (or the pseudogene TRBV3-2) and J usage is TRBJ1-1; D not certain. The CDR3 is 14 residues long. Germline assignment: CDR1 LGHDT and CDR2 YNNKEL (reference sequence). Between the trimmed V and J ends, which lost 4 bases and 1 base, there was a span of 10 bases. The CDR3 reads CASSRSLQNTEAFF. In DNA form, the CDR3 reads TGTGCCAGCAGCCGCTCCTTACAGAACACTGAAGCTTTCTTT.